Each of the 5 T cell receptor beta chains below was sequenced from the same sample in a study of OX40 agonist ivuxolimab in advanced cancers. Some clones are missing from TCRdb's copy, which holds only in-frame ones; the method was immunoSEQ multiplex PCR. This sample carries 77,000 or so clones, about 92% of them seen once, and the ten largest clones take less than 2%. The specimen comprised CD4+ or CD8+ T cells sorted from blood, sampled in a trial of the OX40 agonist ivuxolimab. The receptor set was obtained from an adult with an advanced solid tumor such as melanoma, head and neck, liver or kidney cancer.

The rearrangement joins TRBV7-4 to TRBJ1-3; the match to TRBD1 covers 10 bases. Germline V CDR1 and CDR2: SGHVT, SQSDAQ. Germline trimming cut 4 bases from V and 7 bases from J; bases unmatched to any gene: 7. The CDR3 is 15 residues long. The CDR3 DNA sequence: TGTGCCAGCAGCTGCCGACAGGGGGCGGGTAACACCATATATTTT. The encoded protein is CASSCRQGAGNTIYF.

This chain joins TRBV28 and TRBJ2-7; maybe TRBD2 (5 bases). CDR3 size: 14 residues. The germline V gene has CDR1 MDHEN and CDR2 SYDVKM. The ends were cut back, 2 bases at V and 0 bases at J, with 8 bases in the middle. The chain's CDR3 is CASSLRRDSYEQYF. The CDR3 region has the DNA TGTGCCAGCAGTTTACGACGGGACTCCTACGAGCAGTACTTC.

V is TRBV6-1 and J is TRBJ2-7, with unresolved D. The V end lost 6 bases, the J end lost 5 bases, and 14 bases lay between the germline ends. Germline V gene sequence: CDR1 MNHNS, CDR2 SASEGT. This CDR3 has 13 amino acids. The CDR3 DNA reads as TGTGCCAGCAGGCCCCCGGGCCCGGACGAGCAGTACTTC. Translated, it gives CASRPPGPDEQYF.

The rearrangement joins TRBV27 to TRBJ2-7; no firm D call. Trimming removed 0 bases at V and 0 bases at J, with 6 bases between. There are 14 residues in the CDR3. CDR1 MNHEY and CDR2 SMNVEV come from the germline V gene (reference sequence). The DNA for the CDR3 is TGTGCCAGCAGTTTATCCCCCTACTCCTACGAGCAGTACTTC. This translates into CASSLSPYSYEQYF.

The chain couples TRBV5-1 to TRBJ2-4, with D possibly being TRBD1 (5 bases). CDR1 is SGHRS, CDR2 YFSETQ, per germline. The CDR3 runs 14 residues. Trimming removed 4 bases at V and 7 bases at J, with 15 bases between. CDR3 nucleotide sequence: TGCGCCAGCAGCCCGGACGGGTCAGGGAACATTCAGTACTTC. This sequence encodes CASSPDGSGNIQYF.